The next 25 T cell receptor beta chains were all read from a single sample in a study of prognosis after radiotherapy for stage I lung cancer. TCR beta CDR3 amplification from genomic DNA was performed by two-round multiplex PCR. First-round PCR used primers specific to each TRBV and TRBJ gene. TCRdb recomputed calls from the multiplex PCR reads with MiXCR, one row per CDR3 protein. Of more than 11,000 distinct CDR3 sequences listed, about 32% are singletons. Specimen: PBMCs, collected before or after stereotactic body radiation therapy (not recorded which). The receptors were sampled from a donor over 45 with non-small cell lung cancer.

This clonotype showed up many times. This chain joins TRBV3-1 and TRBJ2-3; D not resolved. CDR3 size: 12 residues. In germline, CDR1 is LGHDT, CDR2 YNNKEL (reference sequence). The ends were cut back, 4 bases at V and 5 bases at J, with 7 bases in the middle. The CDR3 nucleotides are TGTGCCAGCAGCCGGGGTGGAGATACGCAGTATTTT. It translates to CASSRGGDTQYF.

At least ten counts were recorded for this clonotype. The V gene is TRBV5-1, the J gene TRBJ1-2; unclear D gene. The ends were cut back, 4 bases at V and 3 bases at J, with 13 bases in the middle. CDR1 and CDR2 (germline): SGHRS, YFSETQ. CDR3 length: 14 amino acids. The CDR3 DNA is TGCGCCAGCAGCGCAGGCTACGGGGACTATGGCTACACCTTC. It is translated as CASSAGYGDYGYTF.

This clonotype was observed many times. The chain links TRBV18 to TRBJ1-2; weak D call: TRBD1 (5 bases). The CDR3 has 16 amino acids. Trimming stripped 2 bases from V and 9 bases from J, with 22 bases between. Germline values: CDR1 KGHSH, CDR2 LQKENI. The CDR3 bases are TGTGCCAGCTCACCAAAAACAGGTTTGACAGTCAATAGCTACACCTTC. It translates to CASSPKTGLTVNSYTF.

At least ten counts were recorded for this clonotype. This chain's CDR3 is CASSSPRQGIRETQYF. For the CDR3, the DNA is TGTGCCAGCAGCTCCCCAAGGCAGGGGATTAGAGAGACCCAGTACTTC. V usage is TRBV7-9 and J usage is TRBJ2-5; maybe TRBD1 (6 bases). This CDR3 has 16 residues. Germline loops: CDR1 SEHNR, CDR2 FQNEAQ (reference sequence). V lost 4 bases to trimming and J lost 4 bases, with 19 bases between them.

This clonotype showed up many times. This rearrangement joins TRBV18 to TRBJ2-7; D is possibly TRBD2 (5 bases). CDR3 size: 13 residues. CDR1 and CDR2 from the germline V gene are KGHSH and LQKENI. Trimming stripped 3 bases from V and 2 bases from J, with 8 bases between. The CDR3 DNA reads as TGTGCCAGCTCACCCGCTAGCACCTACGAGCAGTACTTC. Translated: CASSPASTYEQYF.

With regard to this clonotype: Only one base separates this from a far larger clonotype, so it likely reflects a read error. The chain couples TRBV6-2 or TRBV6-3 to TRBJ2-5; D remains ambiguous. The J call could be wrong; TRBJ2-1 is a better fit for the DNA end. This CDR3 comprises 13 residues. Germline V CDR1 and CDR2: MNHEY, SVGEGT. CDR3 amino acids: CASSYSLFAEQFF. The CDR3 DNA follows: TGTGCCAGCAGTTACTCGTTATTTGCTGAGCAGTTCTTC.

By frequency in the sample, this clonotype is medium-sized. V and J are TRBV28 and TRBJ2-1, with D unclear. The CDR3 is 13 amino acids. Germline assignment: CDR1 MDHEN and CDR2 SYDVKM. Trimming took 8 bases from V and 3 from J, leaving 11 bases between them. The CDR3 nucleotides are TGTGCCAGCGGGTCGGAAAACTACAATGAGCAGTTCTTC. Translated, it gives CASGSENYNEQFF. The full variable domain, rest sourced from reference TRBV28 and TRBJ2-1, is DVKVTQSSRYLVKRTGEKVFLECVQDMDHENMFWYRQDPGLGLRLIYFSYDVKMKEKGDIPEGYSVSREKKERFSLILESASTNQTSMYLCASGSENYNEQFFGPGTRLTVL.

This clonotype was counted at least ten times. The chain carries TRBV12-3 or TRBV12-4 and TRBJ1-2; D gene uncertain. Trimming took off 7 bases at V and 0 bases at J, with 12 bases between the two ends. This CDR3 has 14 residues. The CDR3 loop reads CASTSRASNYGYTF. The CDR3 region has the DNA TGTGCCAGCACCTCTCGGGCTTCTAACTATGGCTACACCTTC.

The chain is built from TRBV7-2 and TRBJ2-6; D unclear. This CDR3 is 17 amino acids long. Germline values: CDR1 SGHTA, CDR2 FQGNSA. The V end was cut by 5 bases, the J end by 0 bases, with 14 bases between. CDR3 sequence (DNA): TGTGCCAGCAGCCTTAATAGCATAAGCTCTGGGGCCAACGTCCTGACTTTC. Encoded protein: CASSLNSISSGANVLTF.

The table lists this clonotype with many counts. The chain has TRBV27 and TRBJ1-5; D remains unclear. Trimming shortened V by 2 bases and J by 3 bases, and 8 bases separated the two germline ends. Per germline, CDR1 MNHEY and CDR2 SMNVEV (reference sequence). There are 14 residues in the CDR3. CDR3 residues: CASSLRETNQPQHF. DNA of the CDR3: TGTGCCAGCAGTTTAAGGGAAACCAATCAGCCCCAGCATTTT.

This clonotype was seen at least ten times. This chain uses TRBV24-1 with TRBJ1-5; the D is unclear. CDR1 and CDR2 (germline): KGHDR, SFDVKD. The V end lost 0 bases, the J end lost 5 bases, and 7 bases lay between the germline ends. This CDR3 region has 14 residues. The CDR3 DNA reads as TGTGCCACCAGTGATTTGGACACGGATCAGCCCCAGCATTTT. Encoded protein: CATSDLDTDQPQHF.

Many counts were recorded for this clonotype. The chain couples TRBV20-1 to TRBJ1-4, with D unclear. Between the trimmed V and J ends, which lost 3 bases and 7 bases, there was a span of 12 bases. This CDR3 is built from 13 residues. Germline V gene data show CDR1 as DFQATT and CDR2 as SNEGSKA (reference sequence). CDR3 sequence (DNA): TGCAGTGCTAGGTGGCACTTTAGTGAAAAACTGTTTTTT. Its translation is CSARWHFSEKLFF.

Many counts were recorded for this clonotype. In nucleotides, the CDR3 is TGTGCCAGCAGTCCCGAGTCTGGGGAGCAGTACTTC. It codes for CASSPESGEQYF. This chain links TRBV28 with TRBJ2-7; no firm D call. This CDR3 has 12 residues. The V gene lost 5 bases and the J gene lost 7 bases, with 12 bases spanning the gap. Germline V gives CDR1 MDHEN, CDR2 SYDVKM.

On this clonotype: A far larger clone lies a single base away; this is likely a read error. CDR3 in DNA: TGTGCCATCAGTGATGATAACATACGTGGCTACACCTTC. Translated, it gives CAISDDNIRGYTF. This rearrangement joins TRBV9 to TRBJ1-2; D remains unclear. Deletions cut 9 bases from V and 7 bases from J, with 19 bases between. The CDR3 consists of 13 residues. The germline gives CDR1 SGDLS, CDR2 YYNGEE.

Concerning this clonotype: This likely comes from a read error, as the CDR3 has no conserved phenylalanine or tryptophan at its end. Because the CDR3's place on the DNA is in doubt, the DNA is left out and the CDR3 is given as listed by TCRdb. The V call is TRBV28, the J call TRBJ2-1; no check of the table's D call, TRBD2, against the DNA was made. The CDR3 contains 14 residues when both ends are counted. Germline V gives CDR1 MDHEN, CDR2 SYDVKM. The CDR3 region is CASKTSHSGRKPFL.

In the case of this clonotype: Its ends do not fully match the called genes, so a read error is possible. The chain carries TRBV9 and TRBJ2-3; D gene uncertain. The CDR3 has 12 residues. Germline V CDR1 and CDR2: SGDLS, YYNGEE. The CDR3 region is CASSRYTDTHYF. Written as DNA, the CDR3 is TGTGCCAGCAGCAGGTACACAGATACGCACTATTTT.

This clonotype was seen repeatedly, ten times or more. The rearrangement joins TRBV19 to TRBJ2-1, with 14 bases lining up with TRBD2. CDR1 and CDR2 (germline): LNHDA, SQIVND (reference sequence). CDR3 size: 15 residues. V lost 8 bases, J lost 0 bases, and 0 bases stayed unmatched. The CDR3 region is CASGTSGSSYNEQFF. Here the CDR3 DNA reads TGTGCCAGTGGGACTAGCGGGAGCTCCTACAATGAGCAGTTCTTC. The full variable domain, completed using reference TRBV19 and TRBJ2-1, is DGGITQSPKYLFRKEGQNVTLSCEQNLNHDAMYWYRQDPGQGLRLIYYSQIVNDFQKGDIAEGYSVSREKKESFPLTVTSAQKNPTAFYLCASGTSGSSYNEQFFGPGTRLTVL.

With respect to this clonotype: This sequence is one base from a far larger clone and is likely a read error. The chain is built from TRBV6-4 and TRBJ2-6, with a possible D match to TRBD1 (7 bases). Trimming left V 4 bases short and J 5 bases short, with 18 bases between. This CDR3 is built from 17 residues. The germline CDR1 and CDR2 sequences are MRHNA and SNTAGT. In DNA form, the CDR3 reads TGTGCCAGCAGTGCGCTACCAGGGGGGCGCTGGGCCAACGTCCTGACTTTC. This encodes CASSALPGGRWANVLTF.

The V and J genes are TRBV19 and TRBJ2-3, with D hard to call. Trimming took off 3 bases at V and 6 bases at J, with 10 bases between the two ends. The CDR3 runs to 13 residues. The germline V gene encodes CDR1 LNHDA and CDR2 SQIVND (reference sequence). The CDR3 nucleotides read TGTGCCAGTAGTATCCCCCGAATGGATACGCAGTATTTT. Amino acids: CASSIPRMDTQYF. The full variable domain, with the rest looked up from reference TRBV19 and TRBJ2-3, is DGGITQSPKYLFRKEGQNVTLSCEQNLNHDAMYWYRQDPGQGLRLIYYSQIVNDFQKGDIAEGYSVSREKKESFPLTVTSAQKNPTAFYLCASSIPRMDTQYFGPGTRLTVL.

V usage is TRBV3-2 and J usage is TRBJ2-2; the table's D call, TRBD1, was not checked against the DNA. TRBV3-2 is noted as a pseudogene. CDR3 length equals 15 residues. The CDR3 DNA is TGTGCCAGCAGCCCGAGCTATATAGGGGAGGGGGAGCTGTTTTTT. Protein sequence: CASSPSYIGEGELFF.

This clonotype occurred many times. The chain combines TRBV27 with TRBJ2-2; the D is unclear. This CDR3 contains 16 residues. In germline, CDR1 is MNHEY, CDR2 SMNVEV (reference sequence). V gave up 6 bases and J gave up 2 bases, with 16 bases separating them. The CDR3, as DNA: TGTGCCAGCAGCCGTCTTTTATCCGCCAACACCGGGGAGCTGTTTTTT. Amino acids: CASSRLLSANTGELFF.

This clonotype was seen at least ten times. Written as DNA, the CDR3 is TGTGCCAGCACCCTGAGGGCAGGGGGAACAGATACGCAGTATTTT. Translated: CASTLRAGGTDTQYF. The chain combines TRBV27 with TRBJ2-3, with 7 bases aligning to TRBD1. The germline CDR1 and CDR2 sequences are MNHEY and SMNVEV (reference sequence). V gave up 7 bases and J gave up 3 bases; unmatched junction bases: 10. This CDR3 has 15 residues.

This clonotype was detected ten times or more. The chain links TRBV29-1 to TRBJ2-1, with a tentative D call TRBD1 (5 bases). With 4 bases removed from V and 1 base from J, the gap between germline ends came to 8 bases. CDR1 and CDR2 from the germline V gene are SQVTM and ANQGSEA. The CDR3 length is 13 residues. The CDR3 sequence is CSVGGGSYNEQFF. The CDR3 DNA follows: TGCAGCGTTGGGGGCGGATCCTACAATGAGCAGTTCTTC.

As concerns this clonotype: The junction shows a germline mismatch at one end, possibly a read error. The chain employs TRBV6-2 or TRBV6-3 and TRBJ2-1, with 9 bases lining up with TRBD2. Germline CDR1 MNHEY, CDR2 SVGEGT. The CDR3 covers 17 residues. CDR3 sequence reads: CASNETSGRGSYIEQFF. The DNA for the CDR3 is TGTGCCAGCAATGAGACTAGCGGACGAGGCTCCTACATTGAGCAGTTCTTC.

This clonotype showed up many times. J is TRBJ2-3 and V is TRBV7-6; TRBD2 matches 10 bases. V was clipped by 3 bases and J by 6 bases; unmatched bases: 9. The germline gives CDR1 SGHVS, CDR2 FNYEAQ. The CDR3 contains 16 residues. The CDR3 nucleotides read TGTGCCAGCAGCTTGGCTAGCGGGGGTGGGATGGATACGCAGTATTTT. Its protein product is CASSLASGGGMDTQYF.